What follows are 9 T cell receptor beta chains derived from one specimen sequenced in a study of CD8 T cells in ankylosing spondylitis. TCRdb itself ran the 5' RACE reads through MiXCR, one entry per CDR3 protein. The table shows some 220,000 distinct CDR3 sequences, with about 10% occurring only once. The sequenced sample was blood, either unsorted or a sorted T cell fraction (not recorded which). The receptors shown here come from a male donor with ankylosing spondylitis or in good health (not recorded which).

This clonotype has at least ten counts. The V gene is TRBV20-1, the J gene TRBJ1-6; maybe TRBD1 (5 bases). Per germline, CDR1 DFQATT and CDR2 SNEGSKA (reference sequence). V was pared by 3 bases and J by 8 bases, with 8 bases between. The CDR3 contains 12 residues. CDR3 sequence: CSASRVDSPLHF. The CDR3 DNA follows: TGCAGTGCTAGCAGGGTTGATTCACCCCTCCACTTT.

In DNA form, the CDR3 reads TGTGCCAGCAGCCTCGACAGTTTAGGAGCTTTCTTT. It is translated as CASSLDSLGAFF. This chain uses TRBV5-4 with TRBJ1-1; D may be TRBD1 (5 bases). Germline V CDR1 and CDR2: SGHNT, YYREEE (reference sequence). V was cut by 4 bases and J by 10 bases, with 14 bases left in between. This CDR3 spans 12 amino acids.

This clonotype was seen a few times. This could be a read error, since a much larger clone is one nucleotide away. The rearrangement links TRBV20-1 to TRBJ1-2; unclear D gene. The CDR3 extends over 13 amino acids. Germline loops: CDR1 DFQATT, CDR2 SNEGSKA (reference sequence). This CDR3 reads CSALWDLNYGYAF. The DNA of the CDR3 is TGCAGTGCCCTGTGGGATCTTAACTATGGCTACGCCTTC.

CDR3 region: CSARPSGAYEQYF. The CDR3 DNA sequence: TGCAGTGCTAGACCTAGCGGAGCCTACGAGCAGTACTTC. This sequence joins TRBV20-1 and TRBJ2-7; 7 nucleotides agree with TRBD2. Germline loops: CDR1 DFQATT, CDR2 SNEGSKA (reference sequence). The CDR3 sequence is 13 residues long. Trimming cost V 2 bases and J 2 bases; bases outside gene matches: 3.

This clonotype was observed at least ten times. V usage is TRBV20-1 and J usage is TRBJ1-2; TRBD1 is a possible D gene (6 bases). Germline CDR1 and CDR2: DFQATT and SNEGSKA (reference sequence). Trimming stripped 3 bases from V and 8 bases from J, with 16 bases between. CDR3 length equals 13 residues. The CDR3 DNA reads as TGCAGTGCTAGGCTAGGACAGCTTGAAGGCTACACCTTC. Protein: CSARLGQLEGYTF.

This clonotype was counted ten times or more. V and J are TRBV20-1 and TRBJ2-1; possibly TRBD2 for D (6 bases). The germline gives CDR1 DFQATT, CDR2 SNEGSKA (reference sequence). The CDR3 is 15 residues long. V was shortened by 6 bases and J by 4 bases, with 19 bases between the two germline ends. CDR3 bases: TGCAGTGCCGTCGTGGGGACTTGGACTTACAATGAGCAGTTCTTC. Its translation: CSAVVGTWTYNEQFF.

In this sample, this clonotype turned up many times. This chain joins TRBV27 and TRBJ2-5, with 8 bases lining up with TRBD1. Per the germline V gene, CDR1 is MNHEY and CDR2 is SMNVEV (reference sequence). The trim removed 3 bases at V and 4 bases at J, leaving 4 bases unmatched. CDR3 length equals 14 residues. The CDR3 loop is CASSFRTGIETQYF. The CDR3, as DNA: TGTGCCAGCAGTTTCAGGACAGGGATAGAGACCCAGTACTTC.

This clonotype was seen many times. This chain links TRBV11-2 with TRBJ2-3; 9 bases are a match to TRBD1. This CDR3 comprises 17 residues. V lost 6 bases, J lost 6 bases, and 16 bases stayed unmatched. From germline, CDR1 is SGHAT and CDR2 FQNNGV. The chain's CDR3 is CASSSGQGTFQGDTQYF. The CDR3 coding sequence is TGTGCCAGCAGTTCCGGACAGGGGACCTTCCAGGGGGATACGCAGTATTTT.

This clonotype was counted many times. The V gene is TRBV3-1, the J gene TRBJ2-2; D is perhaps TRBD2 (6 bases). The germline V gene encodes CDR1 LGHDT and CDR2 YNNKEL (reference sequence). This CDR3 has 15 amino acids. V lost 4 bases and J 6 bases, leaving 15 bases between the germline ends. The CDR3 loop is CASSPLGGGAGELFF. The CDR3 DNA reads TGTGCCAGCAGCCCCCTTGGGGGAGGTGCCGGGGAGCTGTTTTTT. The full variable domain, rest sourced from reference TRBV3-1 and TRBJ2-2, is DTAVSQTPKYLVTQMGNDKSIKCEQNLGHDTMYWYKQDSKKFLKIMFSYNNKELIINETVPNRFSPKSPDKAHLNLHINSLELGDSAVYFCASSPLGGGAGELFFGEGSRLTVL.